This T cell receptor (beta chain) was sequenced during a study of blood T cells in healthy people across ages. J lost 2 bases, V lost 8 bases, and 13 bases had no gene match. The germline gives CDR1 MNHNS, CDR2 SASEGT. The length of the CDR3 is 18 residues. A second PCR of roughly 7 to 11 cycles used a sample-barcoded 5' primer and a J-beta primer mix. Every sample returned 3 million or more CDR3-containing paired-end reads. One entry per CDR3 protein, called by TCRdb with MiXCR from the 5' RACE reads. Among 700,000 to 850,000 distinct CDR3 sequences listed, around 36% were seen once. The sample consisted of blood. V gene TRBV6-1 combines with J gene TRBJ2-6; 9 positions match TRBD1. This sequence originates from a man aged 18 to 35 in good health. CDR3 in amino acids: CASGPDRGAYTGANVLTF. CDR3 sequence (DNA): TGTGCCAGCGGGCCTGACAGGGGGGCCTATACTGGGGCCAACGTCCTGACTTTC.